This TCR beta chain was sequenced in a study of neurological immune-mediated disorders. The making of cDNA relied on 5'RACE with 10-nucleotide random UMIs. Via MiXCR, TCRdb re-called the 5' RACE reads, giving one row per CDR3 protein. The sample carries over 25,000 distinct CDR3 sequences, around 25% recorded once. Ten or more counts support this clonotype. As yet, its antigen is unknown. The CDR3 runs to 12 residues. V was cut by 7 bases and J by 12 bases, with 15 bases left in between. The sorted libraries drew on 950,000 to 1,000,000 T cells that were CD4+ or CD8+. General study findings and limits: The greatest degree of TCR clonal expansion was observed in HTLV-1-associated myelopathy, with the lowest in multiple sclerosis, below that of healthy controls.

The chain employs TRBV12-3 or TRBV12-4 and TRBJ2-2; TRBD2 might be the D (6 bases). This sequence originates from a man aged 50 to 59 with HTLV-1-associated myelopathy (HAM/TSP). Material for sequencing was CD4+ T cells from blood. This chain's CDR3 is CASTGTLRKLFF. In DNA, the CDR3 is TGTGCCAGCACTGGGACTCTCCGTAAGCTGTTTTTT.